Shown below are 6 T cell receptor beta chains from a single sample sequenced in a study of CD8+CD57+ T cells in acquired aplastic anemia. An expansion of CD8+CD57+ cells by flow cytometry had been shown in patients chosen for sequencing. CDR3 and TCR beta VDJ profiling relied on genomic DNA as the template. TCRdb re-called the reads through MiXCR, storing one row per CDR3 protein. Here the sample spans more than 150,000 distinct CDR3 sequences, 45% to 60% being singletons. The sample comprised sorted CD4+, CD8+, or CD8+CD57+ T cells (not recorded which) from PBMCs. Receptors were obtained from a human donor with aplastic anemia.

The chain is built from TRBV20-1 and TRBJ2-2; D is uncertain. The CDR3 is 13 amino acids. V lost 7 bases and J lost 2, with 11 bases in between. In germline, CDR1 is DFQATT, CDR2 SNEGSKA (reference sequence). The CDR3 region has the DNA TGCAGTGTTAGGGCAGGAAACACCGGGGAGCTGTTTTTT. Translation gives CSVRAGNTGELFF.

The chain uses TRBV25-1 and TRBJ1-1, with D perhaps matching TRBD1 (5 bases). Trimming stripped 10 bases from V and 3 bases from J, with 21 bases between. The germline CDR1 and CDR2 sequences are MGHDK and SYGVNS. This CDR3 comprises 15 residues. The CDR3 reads CATHSRREGDTEAFF. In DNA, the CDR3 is TGTGCCACCCATTCTCGTCGTGAAGGGGACACTGAAGCTTTCTTT.

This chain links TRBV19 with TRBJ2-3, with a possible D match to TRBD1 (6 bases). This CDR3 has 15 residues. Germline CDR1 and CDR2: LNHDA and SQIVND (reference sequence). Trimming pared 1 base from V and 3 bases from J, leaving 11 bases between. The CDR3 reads CASSIGKGGTDTQYF. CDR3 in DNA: TGTGCCAGTAGTATAGGTAAAGGGGGAACAGATACGCAGTATTTT. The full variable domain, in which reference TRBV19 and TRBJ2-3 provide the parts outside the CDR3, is DGGITQSPKYLFRKEGQNVTLSCEQNLNHDAMYWYRQDPGQGLRLIYYSQIVNDFQKGDIAEGYSVSREKKESFPLTVTSAQKNPTAFYLCASSIGKGGTDTQYFGPGTRLTVL.

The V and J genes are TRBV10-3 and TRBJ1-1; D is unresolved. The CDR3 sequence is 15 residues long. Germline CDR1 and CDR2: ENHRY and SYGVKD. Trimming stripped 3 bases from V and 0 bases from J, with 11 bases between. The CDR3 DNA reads TGTGCCATCAGTGAAATCGTGGGAATGAACACTGAAGCTTTCTTT. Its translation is CAISEIVGMNTEAFF.

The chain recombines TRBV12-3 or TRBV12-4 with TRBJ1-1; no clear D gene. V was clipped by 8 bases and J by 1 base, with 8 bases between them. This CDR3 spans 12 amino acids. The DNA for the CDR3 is TGTGCCAGCGGACGGTCGAACACTGAAGCTTTCTTT. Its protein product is CASGRSNTEAFF.

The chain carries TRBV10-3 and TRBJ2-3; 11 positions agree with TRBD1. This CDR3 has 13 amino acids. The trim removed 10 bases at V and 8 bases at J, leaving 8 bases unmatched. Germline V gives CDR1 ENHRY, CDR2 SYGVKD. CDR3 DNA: TGTGCCACCCGCGGACAGGGGGCAGGTACGCAGTATTTT. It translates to CATRGQGAGTQYF.